This T cell receptor beta chain was retrieved from a study of OX40 agonist ivuxolimab in advanced cancers. This clone was counted once. Repertoires were generated with immunoSEQ multiplex PCR, while TCRdb's copy carries only in-frame clones and drops some. Of 30,000 to 40,000 clones listed, roughly 89% are singletons. Germline V gene lookup returns CDR1 MDHEN and CDR2 SYDVKM. This CDR3 contains 15 residues. The ends were cut back, 5 bases at V and 1 base at J, with 12 bases in the middle. V gene TRBV28 combines with J gene TRBJ2-1; no clear D. The clonotype was recovered from an adult with an advanced solid tumor such as melanoma, head and neck, liver or kidney cancer. Here the sequenced sample was CD4+ or CD8+ T cells sorted from blood, taken in a trial of the OX40 agonist ivuxolimab. The CDR3 sequence is CASSPSGSSYNEQFF. The CDR3 DNA is TGTGCCAGCAGTCCTAGTGGGTCATCCTACAATGAGCAGTTCTTC.